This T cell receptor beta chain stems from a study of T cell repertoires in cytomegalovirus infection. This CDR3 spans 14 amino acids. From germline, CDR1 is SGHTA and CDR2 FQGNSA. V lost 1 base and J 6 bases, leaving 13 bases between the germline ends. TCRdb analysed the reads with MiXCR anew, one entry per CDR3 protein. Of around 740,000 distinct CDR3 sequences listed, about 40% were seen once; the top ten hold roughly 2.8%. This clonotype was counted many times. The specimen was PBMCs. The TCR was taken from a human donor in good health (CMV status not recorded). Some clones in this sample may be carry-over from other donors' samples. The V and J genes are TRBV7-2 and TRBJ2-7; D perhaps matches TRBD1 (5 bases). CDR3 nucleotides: TGTGCCAGCAGCTTAGTAGGCAGGGTGAGCGAGCAGTACTTC. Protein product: CASSLVGRVSEQYF.